This T cell receptor beta chain was identified during a study of T cells in Graves' hyperthyroidism and ophthalmopathy. This clonotype appeared many times. CDR3 length: 15 amino acids. CDR1 KGHSH and CDR2 LQKENI come from the germline V gene. The junction had 7 bases not matched to a gene; V was cut back by 5 bases and J by 3 bases. The investigators amplified TCR beta CDR3 regions from RNA transcripts. The HTBI primer set was used in a first-round RT-PCR of the TCR CDR3. Each CDR3 protein is one row after TCRdb ran MiXCR on the multiplex PCR reads. The data show under 350,000 distinct CDR3 sequences, approximately 18% seen once. Stable hyperthyroidism: no ophthalmopathy progression over 18 months of follow-up.

The sequenced sample was blood. The genes are TRBV18 and TRBJ2-3, with 8 bases that match TRBD2. This clonotype originated in a woman aged 50 to 60 with Graves' hyperthyroidism. CDR3 loop: CASSGTSSSTDTQYF. The CDR3 nucleotides read TGTGCCAGCTCAGGGACTAGTTCCTCAACAGATACGCAGTATTTT.